This entry is about one T cell receptor (beta chain). Its antigen remains unknown. Germline V lookup: CDR1 MDHEN, CDR2 SYDVKM. Trimming cost V 2 bases and J 8 bases; bases outside gene matches: 6. The CDR3 contains 15 residues. This record comes from a study of T cells in localized non-small cell lung cancer. Findings and caveats of the study: Clonality of T cells reached its maximum in uninvolved adjacent lung, surpassing tumor. In adjacent lung, a median roughly 56 of the top 100 tumor clones were found. A single tumor region was sequenced, leaving heterogeneity possible. Greater blood T cell density accompanied longer overall survival.

Clones were read by immunoSEQ multiplex PCR, and TCRdb kept only the in-frame ones, dropping some. This table has about 40,000 clones, 80% to 85% appearing once. The J gene is TRBJ1-6, the V gene TRBV28, with 7 positions matching TRBD1. Sequenced here: peripheral blood mononuclear cells, sampled before any cancer treatment. The TCR originated in a male donor at least 60 years old with stage II lung adenocarcinoma. Here the CDR3 DNA reads TGTGCCAGCAGTTTAGTGGGACAGCGGTATTCACCCCTCCACTTT. It encodes CASSLVGQRYSPLHF. Combining the CDR3 with reference TRBV28 and TRBJ1-6 gives the whole variable domain DVKVTQSSRYLVKRTGEKVFLECVQDMDHENMFWYRQDPGLGLRLIYFSYDVKMKEKGDIPEGYSVSREKKERFSLILESASTNQTSMYLCASSLVGQRYSPLHFGNGTRLTVT.